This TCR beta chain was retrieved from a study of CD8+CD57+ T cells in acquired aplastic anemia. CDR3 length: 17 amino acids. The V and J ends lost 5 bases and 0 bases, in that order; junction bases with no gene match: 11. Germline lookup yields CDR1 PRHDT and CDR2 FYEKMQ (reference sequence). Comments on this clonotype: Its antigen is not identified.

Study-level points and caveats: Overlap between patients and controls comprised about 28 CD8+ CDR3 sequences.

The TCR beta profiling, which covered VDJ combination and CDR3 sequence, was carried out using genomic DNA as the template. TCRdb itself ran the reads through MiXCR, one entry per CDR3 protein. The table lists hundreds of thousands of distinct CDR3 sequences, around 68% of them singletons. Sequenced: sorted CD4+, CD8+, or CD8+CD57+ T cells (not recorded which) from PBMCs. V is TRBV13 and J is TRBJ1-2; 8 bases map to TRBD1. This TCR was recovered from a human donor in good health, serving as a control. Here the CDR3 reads CASSLEGTGRTNYGYTF. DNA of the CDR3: TGTGCCAGCAGCCTAGAAGGGACAGGCCGTACTAACTATGGCTACACCTTC.